The TCR beta chain described here comes from a study of breast tumors, draining lymph nodes, adjacent tissues. TCRdb passed the multiplex PCR reads through MiXCR, listing each CDR3 protein once. The sample carries roughly 25,000 distinct CDR3 sequences, 68% recorded once. The sample was tumor-adjacent breast tissue. This clonotype was obtained from a female donor with breast cancer. Some clones in this sample may be carry-over from other donors' samples.

This chain's CDR3 is CASSFTHTDTQYF. The CDR3 nucleotides read TGTGCCAGCAGCTTCACCCACACAGATACGCAGTATTTT. The chain recombines TRBV7-9 with TRBJ2-3; D gene uncertain. Germline V gives CDR1 SEHNR, CDR2 FQNEAQ (reference sequence). With 3 bases removed from V and 2 bases from J, the gap between germline ends came to 6 bases. The CDR3 consists of 13 residues.